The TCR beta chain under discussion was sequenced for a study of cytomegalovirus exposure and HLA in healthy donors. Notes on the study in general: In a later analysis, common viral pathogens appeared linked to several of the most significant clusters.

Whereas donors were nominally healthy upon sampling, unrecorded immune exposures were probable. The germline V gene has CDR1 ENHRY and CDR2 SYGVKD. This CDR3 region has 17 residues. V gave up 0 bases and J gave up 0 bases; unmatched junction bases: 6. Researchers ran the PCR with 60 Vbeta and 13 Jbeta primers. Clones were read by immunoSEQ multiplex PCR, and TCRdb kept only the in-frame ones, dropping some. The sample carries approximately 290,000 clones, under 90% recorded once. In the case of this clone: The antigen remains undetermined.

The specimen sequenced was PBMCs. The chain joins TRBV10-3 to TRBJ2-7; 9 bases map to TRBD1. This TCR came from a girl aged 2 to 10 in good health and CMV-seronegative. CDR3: CAISESGGTGLSYEQYF. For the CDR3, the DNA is TGTGCCATCAGTGAGTCCGGCGGGACAGGGCTCTCCTACGAGCAGTACTTC.